A selection of T cell receptor beta chains follows, all from one sample in a study of identical twins. One entry per CDR3 protein, called by TCRdb with MiXCR from the 5' RACE reads. The sample lists roughly 690,000 distinct CDR3 sequences, around 6% occurring once. Sequenced sample: naive T cells sorted from blood. These receptors came from a man aged 18 to 29 in good health. CDR3s include the opening cysteine and the closing phenylalanine or tryptophan. A D gene is named only where the DNA matches it firmly. Only some rows state a clone size, as once, few, many or a class for expanded clones.

J gene	clone size	D gene	V gene	CDR3 protein	CDR3 DNA
TRBJ1-3	NA	NA	TRBV12-3/TRBV12-4	CASRRDYSGNTIYF	TGTGCCAGCCGCCGGGACTACTCTGGAAACACCATATATTTT
TRBJ2-2	many	TRBD2	TRBV29-1	CSVAGGGRKTGELFF	TGCAGCGTCGCGGGGGGCGGGAGAAAAACCGGGGAGCTGTTTTTT
TRBJ2-5	few	NA	TRBV12-3/TRBV12-4	CASRRDEGETQYF	TGTGCCAGCAGACGAGATGAGGGGGAGACCCAGTACTTC
TRBJ2-1	many	TRBD2	TRBV20-1	CSARGGREAFYNEQFF	TGCAGTGCTAGAGGTGGGCGGGAGGCCTTCTACAATGAGCAGTTCTTC
TRBJ1-2	many	NA	TRBV28	CASSLAGNSNYGYTF	TGTGCCAGCAGTTTAGCAGGGAACTCTAACTATGGCTACACCTTC
TRBJ2-7	few	NA	TRBV6-1	CASSGRLDPDYEQYF	TGTGCCAGCAGCGGCAGACTTGATCCGGACTACGAGCAGTACTTC
TRBJ2-3	many	NA	TRBV7-8	CASTKIVDTQYF	TGTGCCAGCACGAAAATTGTAGATACGCAGTATTTT
TRBJ1-1	many	NA	TRBV6-1	CASSRLENTEAFF	TGTGCCAGCAGTAGGCTGGAAAACACTGAAGCTTTCTTT
TRBJ2-6	few	TRBD1	TRBV7-9	CASLGQGLSGANVLTF	TGTGCCAGCTTGGGACAGGGGTTAAGTGGGGCCAACGTCCTGACTTTC
TRBJ1-5	many	NA	TRBV6-1	CASSEAGGSNQPQHF	TGTGCCAGCAGTGAAGCGGGGGGTAGCAATCAGCCCCAGCATTTT
TRBJ1-4	many	NA	TRBV6-1	CASSESAPLNEKLFF	TGTGCCAGCAGTGAATCAGCGCCGCTTAATGAAAAACTGTTTTTT
TRBJ2-1	few	TRBD2	TRBV7-8	CASLSGIPYNEQFF	TGTGCCAGCCTCAGCGGGATCCCCTACAATGAGCAGTTCTTC
TRBJ1-1	many	NA	TRBV27	CASSFMGTEAFF	TGTGCCAGCAGTTTTATGGGCACTGAAGCTTTCTTT
TRBJ2-3	NA	TRBD2	TRBV20-1	CSASGLAGGPGTQYF	TGCAGTGCTAGCGGACTAGCGGGAGGGCCTGGAACGCAGTATTTT
TRBJ2-2	many	NA	TRBV12-3/TRBV12-4	CASSLRSLTGELFF	TGTGCCAGCAGTTTAAGGTCCCTCACCGGGGAGCTGTTTTTT
TRBJ2-6	NA	NA	TRBV24-1	CATSDPISGANVLTF	TGTGCCACCAGTGATCCAATATCTGGGGCCAACGTCCTGACTTTC
TRBJ2-2	few	NA	TRBV19	CASSAGTSNTGELFF	TGTGCCAGTAGCGCCGGGACAAGTAACACCGGGGAGCTGTTTTTT